The 15 T cell receptor beta chains listed next were all sequenced from one sample in a study. Cells sorted as Tregs were CD4+, CD25+ and CD127-/low. TCRdb itself ran the 5' RACE reads through MiXCR, one entry per CDR3 protein. The sample has about 10,000 distinct CDR3 sequences, under 50% seen once. The sample comprised Tregs sorted from a lymph node. These receptors were collected from a female donor with breast cancer.

The chain employs TRBV9 and TRBJ2-7; 9 bases align to TRBD2. Germline CDR1 SGDLS, CDR2 YYNGEE. The CDR3 contains 15 residues. The junction had 6 bases not matched to a gene; V was cut back by 2 bases and J by 3 bases. The DNA for the CDR3 is TGTGCCAGCAGCGTTGGTAGCGGGGGAAACTACGAGCAGTACTTC. This sequence encodes CASSVGSGGNYEQYF.

This clonotype was seen only a few times. The V call is TRBV12-3 or TRBV12-4, the J call TRBJ1-2, with TRBD1 matching over 7 bases. V lost 5 bases and J lost 4; bases outside the gene matches: 4. CDR3 length: 13 residues. This chain's CDR3 is CASSPGTAYGYTF. The DNA of the CDR3 is TGTGCCAGCAGTCCCGGGACAGCCTATGGCTACACCTTC.

The chain combines TRBV5-1 with TRBJ2-1, with TRBD2 identical over 7 bases. The length of the CDR3 is 16 residues. The V segment lost 0 bases and the J segment 3 bases; nucleotides outside the gene matches: 6. CDR1 is SGHRS and CDR2 is YFSETQ in the germline V gene. DNA of the CDR3: TGCGCCAGCAGCTTGGTTGGGCGGGAGCTCTACAATGAGCAGTTCTTC. Translation: CASSLVGRELYNEQFF.

This clonotype was detected only a few times. The chain links TRBV27 to TRBJ2-3, with D possibly TRBD2 on 6 matching bases. This CDR3 has 11 residues. The ends were cut back, 5 bases at V and 9 bases at J, with 9 bases in the middle. Germline assignment: CDR1 MNHEY and CDR2 SMNVEV (reference sequence). The CDR3 protein is CASSLGLTQYF. Here the CDR3 DNA reads TGTGCCAGCAGTCTTGGACTAACGCAGTATTTT.

With regard to this clonotype: A much larger clone is a single base away; this may be a read error. The genes are TRBV6-2 or TRBV6-3 and TRBJ1-5; the D is unclear. The germline gives CDR1 MNHEY, CDR2 SVGEGT. V lost 5 bases, J lost 5 bases, and 16 bases lay in between. This CDR3 has 15 amino acids. The CDR3 nucleotides are TGTGCCAGCAGTAACGACGACTCGACACATCAGCCCCAGCATTTT. It is translated as CASSNDDSTHQPQHF.

The chain combines TRBV6-5 with TRBJ1-2; perhaps TRBD1 as D (6 bases). V was trimmed by 0 bases and J by 3 bases, leaving 11 bases between them. In germline, CDR1 is MNHEY, CDR2 SVGAGI. The CDR3 runs to 15 residues. CDR3 region: CASSYSTGLDYGYTF. CDR3 nucleotide sequence: TGTGCCAGCAGTTACTCGACAGGTTTGGACTATGGCTACACCTTC.

This clonotype was seen only a few times. The gene calls are TRBV5-1 and TRBJ2-7, with 7 bases identical to TRBD2. V trimming: 2 bases; J trimming: 6 bases; junction bases outside the gene matches: 2. The CDR3 is 12 amino acids. In germline, CDR1 is SGHRS, CDR2 YFSETQ. The CDR3 loop reads CASSLIAGEQYF. The CDR3 DNA follows: TGCGCCAGCAGCTTAATAGCGGGCGAGCAGTACTTC. Together with reference TRBV5-1 and TRBJ2-7, the CDR3 gives the full variable domain: KAGVTQTPRYLIKTRGQQVTLSCSPISGHRSVSWYQQTPGQGLQFLFEYFSETQRNKGNFPGRFSGRQFSNSRSEMNVSTLELGDSALYLCASSLIAGEQYFGPGTRLTVT.

This chain links TRBV12-3 or TRBV12-4 with TRBJ2-1; 9 nucleotides match TRBD1. CDR3 length: 13 residues. The ends lost 10 bases at V and 6 bases at J; junction bases unmatched: 7. CDR3: CATTGGALNEQFF. The DNA for the CDR3 is TGTGCCACAACAGGGGGCGCTCTCAATGAGCAGTTCTTC.

The V gene is TRBV5-1, the J gene TRBJ2-7, with 10 bases fitting TRBD1. The CDR3 loop spans 15 amino acids. Germline V lookup: CDR1 SGHRS, CDR2 YFSETQ. After removal of 0 bases from V and 4 bases from J, the junction contained 4 bases not matched to a gene. The CDR3 DNA follows: TGCGCCAGCAGCTTGGAGGGGGACAGGGGATACGAGCAGTACTTC. Translated, it gives CASSLEGDRGYEQYF.

The CDR3: CASSLTSRSGNEQFF. The CDR3 DNA is TGTGCCAGCAGCCTGACTAGCAGGAGTGGTAATGAGCAGTTCTTC. V usage is TRBV7-6 and J usage is TRBJ2-1; 7 bases are shared with TRBD2. Unmatched junction bases numbered 11, after V lost 5 bases and J lost 7 bases. This CDR3 is built from 15 residues. CDR1 SGHVS and CDR2 FNYEAQ come from the germline V gene.

The genes are TRBV12-3 or TRBV12-4 and TRBJ2-5, with TRBD1 matching over 7 bases. The CDR3 extends over 14 amino acids. V lost 4 bases and J lost 5; bases outside the gene matches: 7. The CDR3 DNA follows: TGTGCCAGCAGTTGGGACAGCGCACGGGAGACCCAGTACTTC. Its translation: CASSWDSARETQYF.

The chain is built from TRBV7-9 and TRBJ2-5; TRBD2 agrees at 7 bases. J was trimmed by 4 bases and V by 6 bases; bases with no gene match: 11. The CDR3 extends over 15 amino acids. Germline V lookup: CDR1 SEHNR, CDR2 FQNEAQ (reference sequence). As DNA, the CDR3 is TGTGCCAGCAGTCCTCCCGCGGGGGTTGGAGAGACCCAGTACTTC. Translation: CASSPPAGVGETQYF.

The rearrangement uses TRBV7-8 and TRBJ2-3, with D tentatively TRBD2 (5 bases). The V end lost 1 base, the J end lost 6 bases, and 11 bases lay between the germline ends. Germline V gene data show CDR1 as SGHVS and CDR2 as FQNEAQ. The CDR3 is made up of 14 amino acids. The CDR3 spells CASSLERGSDTQYF. In DNA form, the CDR3 reads TGTGCCAGCAGCTTAGAGAGAGGGAGTGATACGCAGTATTTT. Complete variable domain (other parts from reference TRBV7-8 and TRBJ2-3): GAGVSQSPRYKVAKRGQDVALRCDPISGHVSLFWYQQALGQGPEFLTYFQNEAQLDKSGLPSDRFFAERPEGSVSTLKIQRTQQEDSAVYLCASSLERGSDTQYFGPGTRLTVL.

This clonotype is medium-sized in the sample. V is TRBV7-3 and J is TRBJ2-1, with 10 bases matching TRBD2. V lost 5 bases and J lost 8; bases outside the gene matches: 9. The CDR3 has 15 amino acids. Looked up from germline, CDR1 is SGHTA and CDR2 is FQGTGA. The CDR3 DNA follows: TGTGCCAGCAGCCCGACTAGCGGGCAGGGGGATGAGCAGTTCTTC. Amino acid sequence: CASSPTSGQGDEQFF.

The chain couples TRBV27 to TRBJ1-5; tentative D call: TRBD1 (5 bases). This CDR3 region has 15 residues. Trimming left V 2 bases short and J 7 bases short, with 15 bases between. Germline CDR1 is MNHEY and CDR2 is SMNVEV (reference sequence). The CDR3 is CASSLNVGDGQPQHF. In DNA form, the CDR3 reads TGTGCCAGCAGTTTAAATGTGGGGGACGGACAGCCCCAGCATTTT.